This entry lists 2 T cell receptor beta chains sequenced from one sample in a study of T cell responses to AZD1222 COVID-19 vaccine. The method was immunoSEQ multiplex PCR; TCRdb's version includes in-frame clones alone and lacks a portion of them. The table has roughly 150,000 clones, 85% to 90% seen once; the top ten hold roughly 3.8%. Material: peripheral blood, obtained on day 0 of AZD1222 vaccination. These receptors were taken from an adult in good health.

This sequence joins TRBV28 and TRBJ2-1; the match to TRBD2 covers 11 bases. The CDR3 runs to 15 residues. From germline, CDR1 is MDHEN and CDR2 SYDVKM. The V segment lost 5 bases and the J segment 8 bases; nucleotides outside the gene matches: 8. CDR3 sequence reads: CASSLTSGRGDEQFF. The CDR3 coding sequence is TGTGCCAGCAGTCTAACTAGCGGGAGAGGCGATGAGCAGTTCTTC. The complete variable domain, with remaining parts taken from reference TRBV28 and TRBJ2-1, reads DVKVTQSSRYLVKRTGEKVFLECVQDMDHENMFWYRQDPGLGLRLIYFSYDVKMKEKGDIPEGYSVSREKKERFSLILESASTNQTSMYLCASSLTSGRGDEQFFGPGTRLTVL.

The chain carries TRBV28 and TRBJ1-2, with D possibly matching TRBD1 (6 bases). CDR3 size: 14 residues. Germline lookup yields CDR1 MDHEN and CDR2 SYDVKM. The V end lost 6 bases, the J end lost 7 bases, and 18 bases lay between the germline ends. The CDR3 here is CASSLDQGSGGYTF. The CDR3, as DNA: TGTGCCAGCAGCCTCGACCAGGGGTCCGGTGGCTACACCTTC.